Listed here are 9 T cell receptor beta chains from one sample, sequenced in a study of PD-L1 blockade in urothelial cancer. Here immunoSEQ multiplex PCR was the method, and the copy in TCRdb shows in-frame clones only, minus some. Here the sample spans roughly 41,000 clones, roughly four fifths being singletons. This sample comprised PBMCs, obtained around atezolizumab (anti-PD-L1) treatment. All receptors derive from a man between 60 and 70 years old with urothelial cancer.

This clone was seen once. CDR3 loop: CASSESRVRGREQYF. DNA for the CDR3: TGTGCCAGCAGTGAATCCAGAGTCAGGGGTCGCGAGCAGTACTTC. The V gene is TRBV2, the J gene TRBJ2-7, with D tentatively TRBD1 (6 bases). V was pared by 2 bases and J by 6 bases, with 17 bases between. The CDR3 is made up of 15 amino acids. Per germline, CDR1 SNHLY and CDR2 FYNNEI.

The rearrangement uses TRBV4-1 and TRBJ2-2, with 11 positions matching TRBD2. The J segment lost 5 bases and the V segment lost 0 bases, leaving 8 bases of the junction unmatched. The CDR3 runs 18 residues. The germline CDR1 and CDR2 sequences are MGHRA and YSYEKL. The CDR3 region has the DNA TGCGCCAGCAGCCAAGAGAGTAGCGGGGGGGCTGGAACCGGGGAGCTGTTTTTT. It encodes CASSQESSGGAGTGELFF.

This clone was counted once. The genes are TRBV5-1 and TRBJ2-3; D is perhaps TRBD2 (6 bases). The CDR3 runs to 14 residues. The V and J ends lost 4 bases and 0 bases respectively, with 9 bases between them. From germline, CDR1 is SGHRS and CDR2 YFSETQ. DNA of the CDR3: TGCGCCAGCAGCATGGCGGGGAGCACAGATACGCAGTATTTT. Its protein is CASSMAGSTDTQYF.

The chain is built from TRBV7-9 and TRBJ2-7; TRBD2 might be the D (7 bases). Per germline, CDR1 SEHNR and CDR2 FQNEAQ (reference sequence). Trimming took 1 base from V and 0 from J, leaving 10 bases between them. The CDR3 spans 15 residues. CDR3 protein: CASSLVGGLSYEQYF. CDR3 nucleotide sequence: TGTGCCAGCAGCTTAGTCGGGGGGCTCTCCTACGAGCAGTACTTC. The full variable domain, completed using reference TRBV7-9 and TRBJ2-7, is DTGVSQNPRHKITKRGQNVTFRCDPISEHNRLYWYRQTLGQGPEFLTYFQNEAQLEKSRLLSDRFSAERPKGSFSTLEIQRTEQGDSAMYLCASSLVGGLSYEQYFGPGTRLTVT.

The chain carries TRBV7-3 and TRBJ2-5; 8 bases fit TRBD2. The CDR3 is 13 amino acids. Trimming cost V 5 bases and J 9 bases; bases outside gene matches: 8. Per the germline V gene, CDR1 is SGHTA and CDR2 is FQGTGA. The CDR3 DNA is TGTGCCAGCAGCGATCTCCACGGGGGGGCCCAGTACTTC. This codes for CASSDLHGGAQYF.

The DNA of the CDR3 is TGTGCCAGCAGAACAGGGGGAAGCAATCAGCCCCAGCATTTT. Protein: CASRTGGSNQPQHF. The chain is built from TRBV6-5 and TRBJ1-5; 8 nucleotides line up with TRBD1. Germline V gene data show CDR1 as MNHEY and CDR2 as SVGAGI. The CDR3 covers 14 residues. Trimming cost V 6 bases and J 1 base; bases outside gene matches: 2.

This clone was counted between two and nine times. This chain connects TRBV2 to TRBJ2-3, with 7 bases lining up with TRBD1. The ends lost 4 bases at V and 4 bases at J; junction bases unmatched: 5. Germline-derived CDR1 and CDR2 are SNHLY and FYNNEI. This CDR3 comprises 14 residues. CDR3: CASSATGVADTQYF. CDR3 sequence (DNA): TGTGCCAGCAGTGCCACAGGGGTGGCAGATACGCAGTATTTT. The entire variable domain, with the rest obtained from reference TRBV2 and TRBJ2-3, is as follows: EPEVTQTPSHQVTQMGQEVILRCVPISNHLYFYWYRQILGQKVEFLVSFYNNEISEKSEIFDDQFSVERPDGSNFTLKIRSTKLEDSAMYFCASSATGVADTQYFGPGTRLTVL.

The chain combines TRBV6-4 with TRBJ2-1; 7 bases map to TRBD2. Losses at the gene ends were 4 bases for V and 5 bases for J; bases not matched to a gene: 8. The CDR3 is 15 amino acids. CDR1 MRHNA and CDR2 SNTAGT come from the germline V gene. CDR3 DNA sequence: TGTGCCAGCAGTGTCGAAGCGGGGTTAAACAATGAGCAGTTCTTC. As protein: CASSVEAGLNNEQFF.

The chain combines TRBV19 with TRBJ2-7; TRBD2 matches at 7 bases. This CDR3 region has 15 residues. Germline assignment: CDR1 LNHDA and CDR2 SQIVND (reference sequence). V lost 5 bases to trimming and J lost 0 bases; unmatched junction nucleotides: 7. As DNA, the CDR3 is TGTGCCAGTAGTCCCCTAAGCGGGGACTCCTACGAGCAGTACTTC. The encoded protein is CASSPLSGDSYEQYF.